The T cell receptor (beta chain) under discussion was sequenced for a study of shared T cell receptors in the human thymus. A few counts support this clone. Assay: immunoSEQ multiplex PCR; the TCRdb copy retains only in-frame clones and omits some. The sample lists 550,000 to 800,000 clones; 80% to 90% were seen once. The CDR3 is 15 amino acids. Unmatched junction bases numbered 9, after V lost 4 bases and J lost 6 bases. CDR1 LNHDA and CDR2 SQIVND come from the germline V gene (reference sequence). This sample also appeared in a second study, on human thymus T cells. This second study notes: The thymus was resected at corrective cardiac surgery. There appeared to be biased usage of V and J genes in thymic and blood repertoires.

The sample was thymocytes. The receptor's source is a girl under three years old with a congenital heart defect. The chain has TRBV19 and TRBJ1-2; 9 bases match TRBD1. The CDR3 sequence: CASSRRDRDRDGYTF. The CDR3 coding sequence is TGTGCCAGTAGTAGGAGGGACCGGGACAGGGATGGCTACACCTTC.